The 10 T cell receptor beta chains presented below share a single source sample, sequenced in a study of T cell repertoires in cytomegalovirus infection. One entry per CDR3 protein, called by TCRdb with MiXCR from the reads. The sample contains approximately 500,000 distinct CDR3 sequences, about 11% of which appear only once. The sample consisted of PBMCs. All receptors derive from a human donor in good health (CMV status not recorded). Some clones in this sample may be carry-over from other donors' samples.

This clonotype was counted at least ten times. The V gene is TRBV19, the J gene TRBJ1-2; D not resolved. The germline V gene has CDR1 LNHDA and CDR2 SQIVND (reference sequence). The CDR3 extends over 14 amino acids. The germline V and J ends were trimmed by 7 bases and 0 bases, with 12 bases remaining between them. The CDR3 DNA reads TGTGCCAGTACCCAAGCCCAAGCTAACTATGGCTACACCTTC. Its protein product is CASTQAQANYGYTF.

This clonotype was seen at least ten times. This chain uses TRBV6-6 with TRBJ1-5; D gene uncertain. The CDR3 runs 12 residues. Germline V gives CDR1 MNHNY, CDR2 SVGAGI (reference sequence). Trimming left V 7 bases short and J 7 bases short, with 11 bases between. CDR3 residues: CASTEGDQPQHF. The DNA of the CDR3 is TGTGCCAGCACCGAAGGAGACCAGCCCCAGCATTTT.

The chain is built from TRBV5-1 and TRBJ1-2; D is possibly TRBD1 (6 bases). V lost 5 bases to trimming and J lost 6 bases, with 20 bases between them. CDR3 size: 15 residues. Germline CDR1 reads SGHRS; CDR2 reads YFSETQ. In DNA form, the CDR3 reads TGCGCCAGCAGAGAGACGGGGGCGCATATTGATGGCTACACCTTC. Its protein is CASRETGAHIDGYTF.

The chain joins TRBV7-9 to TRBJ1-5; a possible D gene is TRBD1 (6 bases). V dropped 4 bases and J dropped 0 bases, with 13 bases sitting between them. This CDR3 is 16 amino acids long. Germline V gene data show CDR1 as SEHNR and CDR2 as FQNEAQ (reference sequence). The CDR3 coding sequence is TGTGCCAGCAGCTCAGCCCTAGGGGGTAGCAATCAGCCCCAGCATTTT. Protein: CASSSALGGSNQPQHF.

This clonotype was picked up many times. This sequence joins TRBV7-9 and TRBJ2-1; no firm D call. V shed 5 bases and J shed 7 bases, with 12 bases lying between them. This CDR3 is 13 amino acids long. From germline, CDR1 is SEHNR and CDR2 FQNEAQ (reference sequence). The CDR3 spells CASSPLPSNEQFF. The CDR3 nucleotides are TGTGCCAGCAGCCCCCTCCCCTCAAATGAGCAGTTCTTC.

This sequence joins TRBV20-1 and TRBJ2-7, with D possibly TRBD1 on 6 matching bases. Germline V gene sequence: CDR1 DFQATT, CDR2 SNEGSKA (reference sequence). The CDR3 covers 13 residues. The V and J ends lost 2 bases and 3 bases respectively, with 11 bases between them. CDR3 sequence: CSARPRRGYEQYF. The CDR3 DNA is TGCAGTGCTAGACCTCGCAGGGGCTACGAGCAGTACTTC.

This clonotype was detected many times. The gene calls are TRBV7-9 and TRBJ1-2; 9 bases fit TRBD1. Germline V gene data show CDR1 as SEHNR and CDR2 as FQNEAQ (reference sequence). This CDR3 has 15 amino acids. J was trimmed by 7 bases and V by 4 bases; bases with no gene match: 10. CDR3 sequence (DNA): TGTGCCAGCAGCTCCCCGGACAGGGGCGCAAGTGGCTACACCTTC. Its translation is CASSSPDRGASGYTF.

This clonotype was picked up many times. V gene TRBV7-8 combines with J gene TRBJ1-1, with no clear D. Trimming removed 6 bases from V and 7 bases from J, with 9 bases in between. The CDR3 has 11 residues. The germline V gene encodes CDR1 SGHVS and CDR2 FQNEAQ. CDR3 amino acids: CASSQNLEAFF. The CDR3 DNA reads TGTGCCAGCAGTCAAAATCTTGAAGCTTTCTTT.

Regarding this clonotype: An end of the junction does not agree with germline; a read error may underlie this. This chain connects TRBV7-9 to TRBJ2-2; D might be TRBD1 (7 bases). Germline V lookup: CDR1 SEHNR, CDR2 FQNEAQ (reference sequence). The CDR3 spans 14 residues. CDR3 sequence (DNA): TGTGCCAGCAGCTACGACAGGGTGACCGGGGGGCTGTTTTTT. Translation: CASSYDRVTGGLFF.

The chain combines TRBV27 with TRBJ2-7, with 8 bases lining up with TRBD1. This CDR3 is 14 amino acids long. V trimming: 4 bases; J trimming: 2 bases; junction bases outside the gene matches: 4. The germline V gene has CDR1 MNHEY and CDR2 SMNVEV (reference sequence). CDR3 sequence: CASSYRGATYEQYF. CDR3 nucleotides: TGTGCCAGCAGTTACAGGGGGGCGACCTACGAGCAGTACTTC.